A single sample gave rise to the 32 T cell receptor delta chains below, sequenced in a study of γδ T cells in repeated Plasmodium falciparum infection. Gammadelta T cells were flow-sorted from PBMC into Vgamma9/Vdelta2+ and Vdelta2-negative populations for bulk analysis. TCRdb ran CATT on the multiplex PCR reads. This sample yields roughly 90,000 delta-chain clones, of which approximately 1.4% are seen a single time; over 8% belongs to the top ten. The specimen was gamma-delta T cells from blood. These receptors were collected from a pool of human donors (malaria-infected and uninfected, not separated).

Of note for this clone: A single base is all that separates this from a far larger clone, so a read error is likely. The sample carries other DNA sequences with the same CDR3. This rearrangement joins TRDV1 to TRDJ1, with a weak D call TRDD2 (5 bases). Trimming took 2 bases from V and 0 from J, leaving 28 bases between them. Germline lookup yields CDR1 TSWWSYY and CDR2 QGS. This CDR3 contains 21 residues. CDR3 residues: CALGEGFTYVPTHRYTDKLIF. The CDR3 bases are TGTGCTCTTGGGGAAGGTTTCACCTACGTCCCTACGCATAGGTACACCGATAAACTCATCTTT.

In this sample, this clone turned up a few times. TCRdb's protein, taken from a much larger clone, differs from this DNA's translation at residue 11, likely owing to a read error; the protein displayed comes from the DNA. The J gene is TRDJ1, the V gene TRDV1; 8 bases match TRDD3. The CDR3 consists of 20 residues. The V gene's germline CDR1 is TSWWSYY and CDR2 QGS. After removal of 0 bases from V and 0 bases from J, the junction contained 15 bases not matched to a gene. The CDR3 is CALGELGRWGMLRYTDKLIF. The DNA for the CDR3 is TGTGCTCTTGGGGAACTTGGAAGATGGGGGATGCTTAGGTACACCGATAAACTCATCTTT.

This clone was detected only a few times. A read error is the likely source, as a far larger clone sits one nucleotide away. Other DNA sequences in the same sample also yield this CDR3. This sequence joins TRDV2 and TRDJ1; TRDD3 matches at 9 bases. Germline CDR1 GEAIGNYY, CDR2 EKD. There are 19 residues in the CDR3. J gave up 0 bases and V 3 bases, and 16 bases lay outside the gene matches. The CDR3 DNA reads TGTGCCTGTGACGCAATTACCGGGGGATACCCGGAGTACACCGATAAACTCATCTTT. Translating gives CACDAITGGYPEYTDKLIF.

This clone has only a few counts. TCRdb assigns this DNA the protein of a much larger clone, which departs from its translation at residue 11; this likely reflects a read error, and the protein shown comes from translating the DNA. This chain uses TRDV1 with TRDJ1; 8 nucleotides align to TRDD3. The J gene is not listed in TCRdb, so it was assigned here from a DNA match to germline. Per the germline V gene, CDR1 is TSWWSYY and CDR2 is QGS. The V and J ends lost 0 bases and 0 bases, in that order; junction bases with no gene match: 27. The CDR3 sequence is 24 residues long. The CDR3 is CALGELWTHPPYGQLLGDTDKLIF. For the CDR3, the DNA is TGTGCTCTTGGGGAACTGTGGACACACCCTCCCTACGGACAGTTACTGGGGGACACCGATAAACTCATCTTT.

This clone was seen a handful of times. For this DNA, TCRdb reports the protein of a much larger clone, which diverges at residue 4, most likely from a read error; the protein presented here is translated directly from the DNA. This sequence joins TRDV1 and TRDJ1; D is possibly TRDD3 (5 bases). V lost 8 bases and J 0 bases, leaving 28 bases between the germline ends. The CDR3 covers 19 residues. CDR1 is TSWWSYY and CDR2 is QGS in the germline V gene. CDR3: CALRGLSRSGALYTDKLIF. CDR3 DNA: TGTGCTCTTAGGGGACTCTCGAGGTCGGGGGCCCTGTACACCGATAAACTCATCTTT.

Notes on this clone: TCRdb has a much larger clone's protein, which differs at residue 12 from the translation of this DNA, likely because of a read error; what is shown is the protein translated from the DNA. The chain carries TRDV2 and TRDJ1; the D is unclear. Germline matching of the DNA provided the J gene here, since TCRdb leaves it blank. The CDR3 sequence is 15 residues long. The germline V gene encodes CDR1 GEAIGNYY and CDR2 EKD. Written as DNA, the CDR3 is TGTGCCTGTGACCCCCTGGTCCTTTACACCGATAGACTCATCTTT. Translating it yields CACDPLVLYTDRLIF.

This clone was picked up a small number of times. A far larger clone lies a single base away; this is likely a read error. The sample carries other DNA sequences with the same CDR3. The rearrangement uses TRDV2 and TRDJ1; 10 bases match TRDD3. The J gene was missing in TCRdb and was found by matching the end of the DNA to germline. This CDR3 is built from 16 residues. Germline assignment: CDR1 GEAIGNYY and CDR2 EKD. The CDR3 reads CACDTGPTGDTPKLIF. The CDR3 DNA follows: TGCGCCTGTGACACCGGTCCTACGGGGGATACGCCCAAACTCATCTTT.

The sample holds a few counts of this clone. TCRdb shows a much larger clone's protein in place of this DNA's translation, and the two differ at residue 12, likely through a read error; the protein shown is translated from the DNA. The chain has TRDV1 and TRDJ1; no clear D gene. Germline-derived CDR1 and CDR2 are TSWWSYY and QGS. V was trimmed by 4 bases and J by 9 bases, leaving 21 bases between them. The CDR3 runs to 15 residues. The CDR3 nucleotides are TGTGCTCTTGGGGGTAGCGTCTGCGAGGGCTATGAACTCATCTTT. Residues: CALGGSVCEGYELIF.

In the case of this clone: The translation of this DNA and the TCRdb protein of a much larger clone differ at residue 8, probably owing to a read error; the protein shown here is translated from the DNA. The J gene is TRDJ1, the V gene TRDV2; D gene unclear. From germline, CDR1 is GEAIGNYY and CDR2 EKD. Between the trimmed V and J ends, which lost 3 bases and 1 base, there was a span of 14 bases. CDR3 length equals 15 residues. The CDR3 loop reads CACDSITVATDKLIF. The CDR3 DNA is TGTGCCTGTGACTCCATTACTGTCGCCACCGATAAACTCATCTTT.

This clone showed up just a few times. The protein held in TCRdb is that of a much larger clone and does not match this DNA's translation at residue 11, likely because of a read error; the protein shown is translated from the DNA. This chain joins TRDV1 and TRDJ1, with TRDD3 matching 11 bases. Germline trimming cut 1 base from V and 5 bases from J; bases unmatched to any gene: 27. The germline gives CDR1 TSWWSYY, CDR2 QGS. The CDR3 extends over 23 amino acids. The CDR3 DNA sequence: TGTGCTCTTGGGGAACCTGGCTTCCTTTCAAGCCTACTGGGGGATATAAAAACGGATAAACTCATCTTT. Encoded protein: CALGEPGFLSSLLGDIKTDKLIF.

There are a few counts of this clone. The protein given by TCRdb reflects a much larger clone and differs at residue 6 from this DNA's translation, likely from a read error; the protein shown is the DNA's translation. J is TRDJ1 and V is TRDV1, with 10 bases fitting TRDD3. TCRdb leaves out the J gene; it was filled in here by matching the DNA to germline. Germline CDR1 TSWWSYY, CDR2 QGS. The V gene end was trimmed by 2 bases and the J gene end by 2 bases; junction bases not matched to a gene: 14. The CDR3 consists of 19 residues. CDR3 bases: TGTGCTCTTGGGGAAGGGATGGGGGATACCCACGGCGGGACCGATAAACTCATCTTT. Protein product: CALGEGMGDTHGGTDKLIF.

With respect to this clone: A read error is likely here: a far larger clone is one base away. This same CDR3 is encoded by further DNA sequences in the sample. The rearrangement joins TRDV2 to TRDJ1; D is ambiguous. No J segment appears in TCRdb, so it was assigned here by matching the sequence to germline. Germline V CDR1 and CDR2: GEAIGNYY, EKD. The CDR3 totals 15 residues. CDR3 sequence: CACDTVSTYTDKLIF. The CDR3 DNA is TGCGCCTGTGACACCGTCTCGACCTACACCGATAAACTCATCTTT.

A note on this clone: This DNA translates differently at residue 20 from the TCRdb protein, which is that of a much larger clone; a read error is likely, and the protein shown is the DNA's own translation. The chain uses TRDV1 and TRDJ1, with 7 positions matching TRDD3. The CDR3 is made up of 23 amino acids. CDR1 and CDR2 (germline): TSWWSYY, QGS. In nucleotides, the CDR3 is TGTGCTCTTGGGGACCACCAAATCCGACGGGGCTTACTGGGGTTGCGGTACACCGATAGACTCATCTTT. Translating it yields CALGDHQIRRGLLGLRYTDRLIF.

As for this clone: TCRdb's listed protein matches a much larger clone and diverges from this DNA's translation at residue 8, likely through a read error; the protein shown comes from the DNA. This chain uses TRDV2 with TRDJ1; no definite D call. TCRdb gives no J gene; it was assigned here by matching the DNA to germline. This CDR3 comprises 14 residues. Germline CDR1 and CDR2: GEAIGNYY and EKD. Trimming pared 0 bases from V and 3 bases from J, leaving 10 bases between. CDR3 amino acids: CACDTGRSADKLIF. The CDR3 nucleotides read TGTGCCTGTGACACCGGCCGATCAGCCGATAAACTCATCTTT.

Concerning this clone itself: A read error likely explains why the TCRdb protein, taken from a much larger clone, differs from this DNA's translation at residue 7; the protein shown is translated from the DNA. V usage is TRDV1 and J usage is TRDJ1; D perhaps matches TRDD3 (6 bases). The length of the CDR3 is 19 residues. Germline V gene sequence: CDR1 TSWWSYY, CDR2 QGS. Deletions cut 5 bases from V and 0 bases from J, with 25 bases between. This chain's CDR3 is CALGLGIPILGHYTDKLIF. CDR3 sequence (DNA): TGTGCTCTTGGGTTGGGCATCCCAATACTGGGACACTACACCGATAAACTCATCTTT.

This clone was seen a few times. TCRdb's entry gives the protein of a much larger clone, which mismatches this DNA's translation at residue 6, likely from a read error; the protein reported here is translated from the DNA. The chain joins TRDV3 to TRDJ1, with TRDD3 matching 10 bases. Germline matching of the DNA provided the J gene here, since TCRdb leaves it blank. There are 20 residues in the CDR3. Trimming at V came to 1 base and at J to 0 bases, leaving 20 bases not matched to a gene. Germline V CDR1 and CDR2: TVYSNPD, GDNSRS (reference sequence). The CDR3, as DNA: TGTGCCTTTATTGGTTCCCGGTACTGGGGGATTTCAAAGTACACCGATAAACTCATCTTT. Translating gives CAFIGSRYWGISKYTDKLIF.

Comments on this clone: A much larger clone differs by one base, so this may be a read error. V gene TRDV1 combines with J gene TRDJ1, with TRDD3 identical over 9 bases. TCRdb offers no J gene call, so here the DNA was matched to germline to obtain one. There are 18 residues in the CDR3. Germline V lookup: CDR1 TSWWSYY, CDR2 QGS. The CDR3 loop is CALGEFSMGDRNTDKLIF. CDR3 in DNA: TGTGCTCTTGGGGAATTTTCAATGGGGGATAGGAACACTGATAAACTCATCTTT.

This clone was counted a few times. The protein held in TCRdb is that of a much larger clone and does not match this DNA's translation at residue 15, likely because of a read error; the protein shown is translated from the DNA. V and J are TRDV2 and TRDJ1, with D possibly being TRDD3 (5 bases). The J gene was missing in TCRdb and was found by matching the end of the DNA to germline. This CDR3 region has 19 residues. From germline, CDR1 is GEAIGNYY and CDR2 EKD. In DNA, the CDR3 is TGTGCCTGTGACCGCCTCGGGGCAACACGCGATACAAACACCAATAAACTCATCTTT. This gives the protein CACDRLGATRDTNTNKLIF.

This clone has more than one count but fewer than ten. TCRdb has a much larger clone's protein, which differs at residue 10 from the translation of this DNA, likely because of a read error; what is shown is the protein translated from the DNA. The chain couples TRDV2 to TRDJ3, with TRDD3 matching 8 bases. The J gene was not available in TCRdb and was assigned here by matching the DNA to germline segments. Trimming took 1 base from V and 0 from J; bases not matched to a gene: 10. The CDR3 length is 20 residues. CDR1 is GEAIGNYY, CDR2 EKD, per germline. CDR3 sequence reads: CACDTLGDFPLSWDTRQMFF. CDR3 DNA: TGTGCCTGTGACACTCTGGGGGACTTCCCCCTCTCCTGGGACACCCGACAGATGTTTTTC.

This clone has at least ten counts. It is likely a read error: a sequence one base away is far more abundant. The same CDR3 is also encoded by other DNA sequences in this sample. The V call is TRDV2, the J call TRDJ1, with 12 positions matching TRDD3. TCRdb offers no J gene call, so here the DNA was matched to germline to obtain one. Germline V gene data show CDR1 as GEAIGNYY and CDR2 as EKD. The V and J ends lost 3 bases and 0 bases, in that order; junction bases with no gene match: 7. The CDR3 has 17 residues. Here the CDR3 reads CACDSLLGDTYTDKLIF. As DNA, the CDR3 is TGTGCCTGTGACTCATTACTGGGGGATACATACACCGATAAACTCATCTTT.

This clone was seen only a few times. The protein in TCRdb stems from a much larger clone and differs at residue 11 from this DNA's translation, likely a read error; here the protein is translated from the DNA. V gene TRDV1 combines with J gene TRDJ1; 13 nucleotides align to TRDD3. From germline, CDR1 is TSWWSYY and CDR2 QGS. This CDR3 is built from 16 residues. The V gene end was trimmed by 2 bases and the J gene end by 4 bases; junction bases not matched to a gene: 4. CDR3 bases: TGTGCTCTTGGGGAAACTGGGGGATACGGGGGCGATAAACTCATCTTT. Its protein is CALGETGGYGGDKLIF.

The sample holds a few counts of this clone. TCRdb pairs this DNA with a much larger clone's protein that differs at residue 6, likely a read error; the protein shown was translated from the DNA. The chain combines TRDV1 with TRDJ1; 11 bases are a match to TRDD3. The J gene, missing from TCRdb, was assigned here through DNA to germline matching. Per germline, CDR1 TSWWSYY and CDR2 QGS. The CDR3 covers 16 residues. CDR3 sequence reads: CALGEPFQCLGDTLIF. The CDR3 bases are TGTGCTCTTGGGGAACCATTTCAGTGTCTGGGGGATACACTCATCTTT.

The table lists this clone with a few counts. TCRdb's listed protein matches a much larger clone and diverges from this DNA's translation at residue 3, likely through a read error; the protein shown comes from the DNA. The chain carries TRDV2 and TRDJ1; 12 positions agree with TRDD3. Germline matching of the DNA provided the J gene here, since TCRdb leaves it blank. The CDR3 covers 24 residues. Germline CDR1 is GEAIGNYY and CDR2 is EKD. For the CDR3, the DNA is TGTGCCCGTGACCCTCTTACTTCAGTACTGGGGGATACTTCTCTTTCCACGTACACCGATAAACTCATCTTT. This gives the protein CARDPLTSVLGDTSLSTYTDKLIF.

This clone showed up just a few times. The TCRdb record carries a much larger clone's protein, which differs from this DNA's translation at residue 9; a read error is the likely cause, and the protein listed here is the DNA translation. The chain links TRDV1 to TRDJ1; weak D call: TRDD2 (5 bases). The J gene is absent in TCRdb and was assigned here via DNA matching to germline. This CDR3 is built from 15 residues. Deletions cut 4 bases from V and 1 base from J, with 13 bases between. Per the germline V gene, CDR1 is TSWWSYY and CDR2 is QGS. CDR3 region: CALGGPYTGTDKLIF. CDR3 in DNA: TGTGCTCTTGGGGGCCCCTACACGGGCACCGATAAACTCATCTTT.

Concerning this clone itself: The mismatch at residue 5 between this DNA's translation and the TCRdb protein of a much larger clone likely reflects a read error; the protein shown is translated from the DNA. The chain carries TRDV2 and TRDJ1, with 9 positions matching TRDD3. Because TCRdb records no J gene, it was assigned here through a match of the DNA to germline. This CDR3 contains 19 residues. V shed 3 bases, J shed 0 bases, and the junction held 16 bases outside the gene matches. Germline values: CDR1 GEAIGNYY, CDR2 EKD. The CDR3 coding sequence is TGTGCCTGTGACCCCGTCCGAGGTTTAATGGGGGATAACACCGATAAACTCATCTTT. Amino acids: CACDPVRGLMGDNTDKLIF.

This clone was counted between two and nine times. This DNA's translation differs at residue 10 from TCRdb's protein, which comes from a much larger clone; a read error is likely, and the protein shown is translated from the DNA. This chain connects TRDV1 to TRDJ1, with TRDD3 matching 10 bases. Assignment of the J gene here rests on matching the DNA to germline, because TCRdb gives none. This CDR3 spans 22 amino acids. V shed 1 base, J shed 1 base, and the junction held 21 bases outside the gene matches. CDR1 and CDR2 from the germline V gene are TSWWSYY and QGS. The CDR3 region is CALGERGSYGIWGIQRTDKLIF. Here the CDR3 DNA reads TGTGCTCTTGGGGAACGAGGCTCCTACGGTATTTGGGGGATACAGCGCACCGATAAACTCATCTTT.

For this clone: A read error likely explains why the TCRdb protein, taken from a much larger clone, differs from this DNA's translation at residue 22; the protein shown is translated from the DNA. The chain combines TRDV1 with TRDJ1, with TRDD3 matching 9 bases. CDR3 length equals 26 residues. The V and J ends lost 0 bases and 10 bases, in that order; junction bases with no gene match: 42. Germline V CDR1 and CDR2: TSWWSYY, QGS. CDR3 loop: CALGELSWPSLPDLPYWGTVWSGLIF. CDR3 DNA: TGTGCTCTTGGGGAACTGTCCTGGCCTTCTCTCCCAGACCTCCCATACTGGGGGACGGTTTGGAGTGGACTCATCTTT.

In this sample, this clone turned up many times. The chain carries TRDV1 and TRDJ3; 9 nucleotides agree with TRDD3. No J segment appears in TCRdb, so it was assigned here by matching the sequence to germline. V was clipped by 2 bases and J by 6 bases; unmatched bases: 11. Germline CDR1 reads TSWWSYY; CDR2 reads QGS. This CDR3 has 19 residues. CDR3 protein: CALGESPYGGIQDTRQMFF. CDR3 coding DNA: TGTGCTCTTGGGGAATCCCCCTACGGGGGGATACAGGACACCCGACAGATGTTTTTC.

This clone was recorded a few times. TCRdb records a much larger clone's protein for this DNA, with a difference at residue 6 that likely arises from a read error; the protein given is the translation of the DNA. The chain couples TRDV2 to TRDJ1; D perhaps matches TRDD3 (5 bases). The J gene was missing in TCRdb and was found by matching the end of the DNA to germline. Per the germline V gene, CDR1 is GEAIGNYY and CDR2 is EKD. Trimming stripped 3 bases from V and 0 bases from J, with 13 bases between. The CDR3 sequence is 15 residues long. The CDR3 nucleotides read TGTGCCTGTGACGCCCGGGGACAGGACACCGATAAACTCATCTTT. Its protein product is CACDARGQDTDKLIF.

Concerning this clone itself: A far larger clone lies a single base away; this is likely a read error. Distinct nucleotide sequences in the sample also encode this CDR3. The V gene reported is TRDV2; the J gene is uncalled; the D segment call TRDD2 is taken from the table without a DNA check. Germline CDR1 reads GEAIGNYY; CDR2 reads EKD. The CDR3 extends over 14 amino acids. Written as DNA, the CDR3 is TGTGCCTGTGACACCCTTCCTACTGCCGATAAACTAATCTTT. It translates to CACDTLPTADKLIF.

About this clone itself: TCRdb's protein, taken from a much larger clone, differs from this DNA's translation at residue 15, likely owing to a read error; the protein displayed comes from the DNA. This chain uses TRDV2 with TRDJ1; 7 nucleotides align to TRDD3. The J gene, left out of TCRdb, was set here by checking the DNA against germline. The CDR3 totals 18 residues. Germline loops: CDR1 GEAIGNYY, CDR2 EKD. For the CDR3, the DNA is TGTGCCTGTGACTCTTTGGGGGACGTAACTCTGTACACCGATGAACTCATCTTT. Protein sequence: CACDSLGDVTLYTDELIF.

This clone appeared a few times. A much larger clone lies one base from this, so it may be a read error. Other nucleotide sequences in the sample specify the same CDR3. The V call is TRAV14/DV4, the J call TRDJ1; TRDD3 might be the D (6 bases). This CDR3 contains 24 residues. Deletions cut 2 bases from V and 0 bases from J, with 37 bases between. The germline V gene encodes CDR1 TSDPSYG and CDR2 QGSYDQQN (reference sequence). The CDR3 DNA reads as TGTGCAATGAGAGAGACCCTTAGGAGGCCGTCGTACTGGGAACGGACACACTACACCGATAAACTCATCTTT. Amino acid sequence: CAMRETLRRPSYWERTHYTDKLIF.